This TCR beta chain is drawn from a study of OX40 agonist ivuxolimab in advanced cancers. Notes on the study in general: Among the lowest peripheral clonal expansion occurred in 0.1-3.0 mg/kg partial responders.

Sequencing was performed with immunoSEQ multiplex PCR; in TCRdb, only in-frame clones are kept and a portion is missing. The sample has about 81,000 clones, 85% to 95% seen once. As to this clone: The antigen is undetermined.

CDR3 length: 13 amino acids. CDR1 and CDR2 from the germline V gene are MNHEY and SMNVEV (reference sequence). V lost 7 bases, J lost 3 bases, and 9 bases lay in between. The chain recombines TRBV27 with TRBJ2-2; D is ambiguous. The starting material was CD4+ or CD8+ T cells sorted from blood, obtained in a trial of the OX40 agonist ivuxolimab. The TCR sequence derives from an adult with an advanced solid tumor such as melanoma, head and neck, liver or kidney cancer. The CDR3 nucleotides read TGTGCCAGCATATCAGGTGACACCGGGGAGCTGTTTTTT. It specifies CASISGDTGELFF.